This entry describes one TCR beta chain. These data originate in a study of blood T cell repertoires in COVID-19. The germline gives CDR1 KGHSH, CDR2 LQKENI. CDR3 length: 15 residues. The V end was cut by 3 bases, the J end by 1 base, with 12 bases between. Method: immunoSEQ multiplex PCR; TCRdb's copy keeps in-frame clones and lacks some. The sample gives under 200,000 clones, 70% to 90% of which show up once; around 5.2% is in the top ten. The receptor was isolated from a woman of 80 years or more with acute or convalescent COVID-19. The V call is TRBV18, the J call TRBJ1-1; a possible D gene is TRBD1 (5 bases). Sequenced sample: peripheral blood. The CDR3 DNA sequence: TGTGCCAGCTCACCCAACCAAGGACAGAACACTGAAGCTTTCTTT. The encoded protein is CASSPNQGQNTEAFF.